Following are 17 T cell receptor beta chains from one sample sequenced in a study of blood T cells in healthy people across ages. For the second PCR, which ran for about 7 to 11 cycles, a sample-barcoded 5' primer and a J-beta primer mix were used. TCRdb independently ran MiXCR on the 5' RACE reads; one entry per CDR3 protein. The sample carries about 1.1 million distinct CDR3 sequences, about two fifths recorded once. The specimen sequenced was blood. These receptors were taken from a man aged 18 to 35 in good health.

This chain's CDR3 is CASSFDGGKGNQPQHF. DNA of the CDR3: TGTGCCAGCAGTTTCGACGGGGGGAAAGGCAATCAGCCCCAGCATTTT. V usage is TRBV12-3 or TRBV12-4 and J usage is TRBJ1-5; D may be TRBD1 (5 bases). There are 16 residues in the CDR3. V was cut by 3 bases and J by 2 bases, with 14 bases left in between.

Comment on this clonotype: Its ends do not fully match the called genes, so a read error is possible. CDR3 protein: CAGSETPGKRSETQYF. Written as DNA, the CDR3 is TGTGCCGGCAGTGAAACGCCAGGGAAGAGATCGGAGACCCAGTACTTC. The chain recombines TRBV2 with TRBJ2-5; D may be TRBD1 (5 bases). Germline CDR1 reads SNHLY; CDR2 reads FYNNEI. The CDR3 has 16 residues.

The chain recombines TRBV5-5 with TRBJ1-2; D not certain. Germline CDR1 and CDR2: SGHKS and YYEKEE (reference sequence). CDR3 length: 16 residues. With 4 bases removed from V and 2 bases from J, the gap between germline ends came to 18 bases. CDR3 sequence: CASSPLGPHLNYGYTF. CDR3 in DNA: TGTGCCAGCAGCCCCTTGGGCCCCCATTTAAACTATGGCTACACCTTC. Full variable domain (remainder filled in from reference TRBV5-5 and TRBJ1-2): DAGVTQSPTHLIKTRGQQVTLRCSPISGHKSVSWYQQVLGQGPQFIFQYYEKEERGRGNFPDRFSARQFPNYSSELNVNALLLGDSALYLCASSPLGPHLNYGYTFGSGTRLTVV.

V gene TRBV25-1 combines with J gene TRBJ1-2; possible D gene TRBD1, 6 bases. The CDR3 runs to 16 residues. The V end was cut by 4 bases, the J end by 4 bases, with 19 bases between. The germline V gene encodes CDR1 MGHDK and CDR2 SYGVNS. CDR3 loop: CASSAPPGGRSYGYTF. The DNA for the CDR3 is TGTGCCAGCAGTGCCCCCCCCGGGGGCCGGAGCTATGGCTACACCTTC.

This clonotype has more than one count but fewer than ten. V usage is TRBV4-2 and J usage is TRBJ2-3; D gene unclear. The CDR3 is 16 amino acids. V was trimmed by 2 bases and J by 1 base, leaving 13 bases between them. Germline V lookup: CDR1 LGHNA, CDR2 YNFKEQ. CDR3 bases: TGTGCCAGCAGCCAATTGAGTTTTTACCGCACAGATACGCAGTATTTT. Translation: CASSQLSFYRTDTQYF.

This clonotype was observed once. The chain links TRBV9 to TRBJ2-1; TRBD2 is a possible D gene (6 bases). Germline CDR1 and CDR2: SGDLS and YYNGEE. Trimming stripped 0 bases from V and 0 bases from J, with 13 bases between. CDR3 length equals 17 residues. CDR3 DNA sequence: TGTGCCAGCAGCGTAGATAGCGGAGTGAGCTCCTACAATGAGCAGTTCTTC. Protein: CASSVDSGVSSYNEQFF.

V and J are TRBV4-2 and TRBJ1-4; tentative D call: TRBD1 (5 bases). V was pared by 0 bases and J by 4 bases, with 15 bases between. CDR3 size: 17 residues. Per germline, CDR1 LGHNA and CDR2 YNFKEQ. In nucleotides, the CDR3 is TGTGCCAGCAGCCAAGATCTCTTCGGGGGGAGTAATGAAAAACTGTTTTTT. Translating gives CASSQDLFGGSNEKLFF.

The chain recombines TRBV20-1 with TRBJ2-5, with TRBD1 identical over 9 bases. Germline V lookup: CDR1 DFQATT, CDR2 SNEGSKA (reference sequence). This CDR3 spans 15 amino acids. V lost 3 bases to trimming and J lost 5 bases; unmatched junction nucleotides: 10. The CDR3: CSASEKGQGWETQYF. The CDR3 bases are TGCAGTGCTAGCGAAAAAGGACAGGGGTGGGAGACCCAGTACTTC.

This clonotype was seen more than once but under ten times. The chain recombines TRBV5-4 with TRBJ2-4; perhaps TRBD2 as D (6 bases). The CDR3 loop spans 14 amino acids. Germline CDR1 is SGHNT and CDR2 is YYREEE (reference sequence). Trimming removed 4 bases from V and 4 bases from J, with 12 bases in between. The CDR3: CASSRGSNKNIQYF. Here the CDR3 DNA reads TGTGCCAGCAGCCGGGGGTCAAATAAAAACATTCAGTACTTC.

V is TRBV30 and J is TRBJ2-3, with 8 bases that match TRBD1. Losses at the gene ends were 3 bases for V and 5 bases for J; bases not matched to a gene: 10. Germline CDR1 is GTSNPN and CDR2 is SVGIG (reference sequence). The CDR3 consists of 15 residues. The CDR3 sequence: CAWRRDRTTLDTQYF. CDR3 sequence (DNA): TGTGCCTGGAGGAGGGACAGGACGACCCTAGATACGCAGTATTTT.

The rearrangement uses TRBV9 and TRBJ2-2, with D possibly matching TRBD2 (6 bases). The CDR3 has 16 residues. The germline CDR1 and CDR2 sequences are SGDLS and YYNGEE. V lost 4 bases and J 0 bases, leaving 13 bases between the germline ends. As DNA, the CDR3 is TGTGCCAGCAGCCCCACTAGCCGAGCGAACACCGGGGAGCTGTTTTTT. Encoded protein: CASSPTSRANTGELFF.

The V gene is TRBV4-1, the J gene TRBJ1-1; possible D gene TRBD1, 6 bases. Trimming pared 1 base from V and 4 bases from J, leaving 10 bases between. The CDR3 runs to 14 residues. Per the germline V gene, CDR1 is MGHRA and CDR2 is YSYEKL. This CDR3 reads CASSQVGGSTEAFF. As DNA, the CDR3 is TGCGCCAGCAGCCAAGTCGGGGGCAGCACTGAAGCTTTCTTT.

The J gene is TRBJ2-2, the V gene TRBV6-2 or TRBV6-3, with 13 bases lining up with TRBD2. CDR1 and CDR2 from the germline V gene are MNHEY and SVGEGT. The CDR3 runs to 18 residues. Trimming took 0 bases from V and 5 from J; bases not matched to a gene: 6. CDR3 region: CASSYSKGLAGFTGELFF. CDR3 nucleotide sequence: TGTGCCAGCAGTTACTCGAAGGGACTAGCGGGGTTTACCGGGGAGCTGTTTTTT.

V usage is TRBV24-1 and J usage is TRBJ2-2, with TRBD1 matching over 8 bases. Trimming cost V 4 bases and J 1 base; bases outside gene matches: 4. CDR3 length: 16 residues. Germline V lookup: CDR1 KGHDR, CDR2 SFDVKD. The CDR3 region is CATSDPGQGNTGELFF. In DNA form, the CDR3 reads TGTGCCACCAGTGACCCCGGACAGGGGAACACCGGGGAGCTGTTTTTT.

This clonotype appeared a few times. The chain joins TRBV20-1 to TRBJ1-2; possible D gene TRBD1, 6 bases. Germline values: CDR1 DFQATT, CDR2 SNEGSKA (reference sequence). With 2 bases removed from V and 6 bases from J, the gap between germline ends came to 22 bases. The CDR3 totals 16 residues. The CDR3 region has the DNA TGCAGTGCTAGAAGAAGCAACCGGGACACCGTAGATGGCTACACCTTC. This sequence encodes CSARRSNRDTVDGYTF.

This clonotype was seen many times. This chain uses TRBV20-1 with TRBJ2-3; possibly TRBD1 or TRBD2 for D (5 bases each). Germline CDR1 and CDR2: DFQATT and SNEGSKA (reference sequence). The ends were cut back, 7 bases at V and 4 bases at J, with 18 bases in the middle. The CDR3 spans 14 residues. The CDR3 reads CSGGRPGVSDTQYF. DNA of the CDR3: TGCAGTGGGGGACGACCGGGCGTATCAGATACGCAGTATTTT.

The chain links TRBV6-5 to TRBJ1-2; the D is unclear. The CDR3 extends over 16 amino acids. Germline V gene lookup returns CDR1 MNHEY and CDR2 SVGAGI. The ends were cut back, 6 bases at V and 1 base at J, with 18 bases in the middle. The chain's CDR3 is CASSPRSRNLNYGYTF. The CDR3 DNA sequence: TGTGCCAGCAGCCCCAGGAGTAGGAATCTTAACTATGGCTACACCTTC.